Listed here are 10 T cell receptor beta chains from one sample, sequenced in a study of blood T cell repertoires in COVID-19. The assay was immunoSEQ multiplex PCR, and TCRdb's table has in-frame clones only and misses some. The data hold approximately 160,000 clones, with more than 70% observed a single time. The sample taken for sequencing was peripheral blood. The receptors were sampled from a man between 18 and 35 years old with active or convalescent COVID-19.

This clone turned up a few times. V gene TRBV7-3 combines with J gene TRBJ2-7; 10 bases line up with TRBD2. This CDR3 has 20 amino acids. V lost 2 bases to trimming and J lost 3 bases; unmatched junction nucleotides: 19. Germline V lookup: CDR1 SGHTA, CDR2 FQGTGA. The CDR3 is CASSLYGSSGSPSFSYEQYF. The CDR3 DNA reads as TGTGCCAGCAGCTTATACGGCTCTAGCGGGAGTCCCTCTTTCAGCTACGAGCAGTACTTC. Based on the CDR3 plus reference TRBV7-3 and TRBJ2-7, the full variable domain is GAGVSQTPSNKVTEKGKYVELRCDPISGHTALYWYRQSLGQGPEFLIYFQGTGAADDSGLPNDRFFAVRPEGSVSTLKIQRTERGDSAVYLCASSLYGSSGSPSFSYEQYFGPGTRLTVT.

The chain joins TRBV7-6 to TRBJ1-4, with TRBD1 as a possible D gene (6 bases). The CDR3 is 14 amino acids. Trimming removed 1 base at V and 5 bases at J, with 8 bases between. Germline loops: CDR1 SGHVS, CDR2 FNYEAQ. The DNA for the CDR3 is TGTGCCAGCAGCTTAGGCCAGGGGAATGAAAAACTGTTTTTT. Translation: CASSLGQGNEKLFF.

V is TRBV9 and J is TRBJ2-3; no reliable D call. Germline-derived CDR1 and CDR2 are SGDLS and YYNGEE. The length of the CDR3 is 14 residues. Between the trimmed V and J ends, which lost 0 bases and 2 bases, there was a span of 7 bases. In DNA, the CDR3 is TGTGCCAGCAGCGTAGCTACAGACACAGATACGCAGTATTTT. It yields the protein CASSVATDTDTQYF.

The genes are TRBV3-1 (or the pseudogene TRBV3-2) and TRBJ1-4; maybe TRBD1 (6 bases). Trimming removed 8 bases from V and 5 bases from J, with 12 bases in between. The germline CDR1 and CDR2 sequences are LGHDT and YNNKEL (reference sequence). CDR3 length: 13 residues. The CDR3 sequence: CASQGYVNEKLFF. In nucleotides, the CDR3 is TGTGCCAGCCAGGGGTATGTAAATGAAAAACTGTTTTTT.

This clone was detected a few times. This chain joins TRBV4-1 and TRBJ2-7; 14 bases match TRBD2. The CDR3 has 15 amino acids. Losses at the gene ends were 4 bases for V and 3 bases for J; bases not matched to a gene: 2. Looked up from germline, CDR1 is MGHRA and CDR2 is YSYEKL. The DNA for the CDR3 is TGCGCCAGCAGCCCCGGACTAGCGGGAGGCTACGAGCAGTACTTC. Its protein product is CASSPGLAGGYEQYF.

The rearrangement joins TRBV5-1 to TRBJ2-7; 7 bases agree with TRBD2. The CDR3 loop spans 15 amino acids. Germline V gene data show CDR1 as SGHRS and CDR2 as YFSETQ. J gave up 2 bases and V 4 bases, and 9 bases lay outside the gene matches. CDR3 DNA sequence: TGCGCCAGCAGCCTGGACACGGGGGGACCCTACGAGCAGTACTTC. It encodes CASSLDTGGPYEQYF.

The genes are TRBV5-1 and TRBJ2-5, with TRBD2 matching over 9 bases. The germline CDR1 and CDR2 sequences are SGHRS and YFSETQ. This CDR3 has 15 amino acids. The J segment lost 2 bases and the V segment lost 4 bases, leaving 6 bases of the junction unmatched. The CDR3 DNA sequence: TGCGCCAGCAGCCCCGGCGGGGGGGGTCAAGAGACCCAGTACTTC. Translating gives CASSPGGGGQETQYF.

The V gene is TRBV4-3, the J gene TRBJ2-1; no definite D call. The CDR3 runs 15 residues. Germline V gene sequence: CDR1 LGHNA, CDR2 YSLEER. V dropped 0 bases and J dropped 6 bases, with 12 bases sitting between them. The CDR3 reads CASSQDQVEFNEQFF. In nucleotides, the CDR3 is TGCGCCAGCAGCCAAGATCAGGTCGAATTCAATGAGCAGTTCTTC.

The chain combines TRBV2 with TRBJ1-4, with D unclear. Germline CDR1 is SNHLY and CDR2 is FYNNEI. The CDR3 totals 11 residues. Trimming pared 8 bases from V and 5 bases from J, leaving 6 bases between. The CDR3 here is CASYRNEKLFF. CDR3 sequence (DNA): TGTGCCAGCTACAGAAATGAAAAACTGTTTTTT.

V gene TRBV19 combines with J gene TRBJ2-1, with D possibly TRBD2 on 5 matching bases. V lost 3 bases and J 4 bases, leaving 13 bases between the germline ends. The CDR3 spans 15 residues. Germline V gene lookup returns CDR1 LNHDA and CDR2 SQIVND (reference sequence). CDR3 bases: TGTGCCAGTAGTATCGGTCTACGAGGGTACAATGAGCAGTTCTTC. Translation: CASSIGLRGYNEQFF.